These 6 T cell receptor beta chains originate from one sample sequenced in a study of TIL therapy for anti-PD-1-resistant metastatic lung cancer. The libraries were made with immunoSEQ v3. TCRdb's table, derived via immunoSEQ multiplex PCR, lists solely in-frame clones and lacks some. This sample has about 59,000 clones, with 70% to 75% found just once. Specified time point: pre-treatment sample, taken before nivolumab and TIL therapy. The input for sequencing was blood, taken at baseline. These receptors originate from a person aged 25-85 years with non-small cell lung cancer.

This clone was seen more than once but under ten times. CDR3 in DNA: TGCGCCAGCAGCTTGGTGAACACTGAAGCTTTCTTT. Encoded protein: CASSLVNTEAFF. J is TRBJ1-1 and V is TRBV5-1; no firm D call. V was clipped by 0 bases and J by 0 bases, with 0 bases between them. This CDR3 has 12 residues. Germline V gene sequence: CDR1 SGHRS, CDR2 YFSETQ.

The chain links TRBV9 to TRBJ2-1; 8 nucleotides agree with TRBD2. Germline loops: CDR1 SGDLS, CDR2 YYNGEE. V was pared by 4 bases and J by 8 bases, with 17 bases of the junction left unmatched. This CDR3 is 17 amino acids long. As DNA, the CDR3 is TGTGCCAGCAGCCCCCCGACCGGGACTAGGGGATACGATGAGCAGTTCTTC. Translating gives CASSPPTGTRGYDEQFF.

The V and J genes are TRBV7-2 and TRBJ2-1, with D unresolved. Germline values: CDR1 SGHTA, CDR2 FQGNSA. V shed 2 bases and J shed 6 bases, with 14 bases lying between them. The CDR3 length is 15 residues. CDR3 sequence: CASSLSPLQTNEQFF. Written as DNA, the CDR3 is TGTGCCAGCAGCTTATCTCCACTACAAACCAATGAGCAGTTCTTC.

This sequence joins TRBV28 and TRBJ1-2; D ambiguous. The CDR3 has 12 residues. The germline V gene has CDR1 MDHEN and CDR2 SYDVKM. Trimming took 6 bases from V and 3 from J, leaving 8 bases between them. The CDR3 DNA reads TGTGCCAGCAGCCCCCCCGACTATGGCTACACCTTC. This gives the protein CASSPPDYGYTF.

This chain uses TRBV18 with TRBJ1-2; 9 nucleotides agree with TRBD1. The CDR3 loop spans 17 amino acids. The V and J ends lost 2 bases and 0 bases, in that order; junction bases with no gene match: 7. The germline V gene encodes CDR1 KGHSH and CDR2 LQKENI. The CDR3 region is CASSPGQGPEANYGYTF. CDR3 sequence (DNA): TGTGCCAGCTCACCAGGACAGGGGCCAGAAGCTAACTATGGCTACACCTTC.

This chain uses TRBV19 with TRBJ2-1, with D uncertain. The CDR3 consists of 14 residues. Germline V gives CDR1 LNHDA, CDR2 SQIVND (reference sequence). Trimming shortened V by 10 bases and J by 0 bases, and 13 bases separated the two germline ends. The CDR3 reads CATTTLSSYNEQFF. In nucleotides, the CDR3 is TGTGCCACCACGACTCTTAGCTCCTACAATGAGCAGTTCTTC.